Below are 11 T cell receptor beta chains sequenced from a single sample in a study of T cell repertoires in ileal Crohn's disease. Time point in this sample: neoterminal ileum biopsy at postoperative endoscopy, about 6 months after surgery. Using immunoSEQ multiplex PCR, the repertoire was profiled, and TCRdb retains in-frame clones only, with some absent. The table shows about 59,000 clones, with roughly nine tenths occurring only once. Sequenced input: ileal tissue. The receptors here all came from an adult with Crohn's disease.

This rearrangement joins TRBV11-2 to TRBJ2-2; D gene ambiguous. The CDR3 spans 15 residues. From germline, CDR1 is SGHAT and CDR2 FQNNGV. With 1 base removed from V and 1 base from J, the gap between germline ends came to 7 bases. CDR3 DNA: TGTGCCAGCAGCTTAGTGAGGCGGAACACCGGGGAGCTGTTTTTT. Translating it yields CASSLVRRNTGELFF.

This chain uses TRBV7-2 with TRBJ2-7, with 8 bases lining up with TRBD2. V shed 2 bases and J 6 bases; nucleotides not matched to a gene: 3. There are 13 residues in the CDR3. The V gene's germline CDR1 is SGHTA and CDR2 FQGNSA. The CDR3 DNA is TGTGCCAGCAGCTTAAGAGCGGGGGTCGAGCAGTACGTC. This sequence encodes CASSLRAGVEQYV.

This sequence joins TRBV6-5 and TRBJ2-1, with a tentative D call TRBD2 (5 bases). V lost 5 bases and J lost 4, with 15 bases in between. From germline, CDR1 is MNHEY and CDR2 SVGAGI. There are 15 residues in the CDR3. The CDR3, as DNA: TGTGCCAGCAGTCTCCGGGAACACCTTTACAATGAGCAGTTCTTC. Encoded protein: CASSLREHLYNEQFF.

This rearrangement joins TRBV30 to TRBJ1-5, with a weak D call TRBD1 (6 bases). Per the germline V gene, CDR1 is GTSNPN and CDR2 is SVGIG (reference sequence). Deletions cut 4 bases from V and 3 bases from J, with 16 bases between. The CDR3 runs to 15 residues. CDR3 nucleotide sequence: TGTGCCTGGACGGCCCCAGGACAGTTCAATCAGCCCCAGCATTTT. Its translation is CAWTAPGQFNQPQHF. The full variable domain, its missing parts supplied by reference TRBV30 and TRBJ1-5, is SQTIHQWPATLVQPVGSPLSLECTVEGTSNPNLYWYRQAAGRGLQLLFYSVGIGQISSEVPQNLSASRPQDRQFILSSKKLLLSDSGFYLCAWTAPGQFNQPQHFGDGTRLSIL.

This sequence joins TRBV11-3 and TRBJ2-3, with TRBD2 identical over 8 bases. V was pared by 5 bases and J by 11 bases, with 9 bases of the junction left unmatched. The CDR3 length is 13 residues. Germline CDR1 is SGHNT and CDR2 is YENEEA. Here the CDR3 reads CASSTRTSKKQYF. The CDR3 nucleotides are TGTGCCAGCAGCACCCGGACTAGCAAGAAGCAGTATTTT.

The genes are TRBV4-1 and TRBJ2-1, with 9 nucleotides matching TRBD2. Germline CDR1 MGHRA, CDR2 YSYEKL. With V trimmed by 1 base and J by 8 bases, 9 bases remained unmatched. CDR3 length: 16 residues. CDR3 region: CASSQVALAGRDEQFF. DNA for the CDR3: TGCGCCAGCAGCCAAGTCGCGCTAGCGGGACGTGATGAGCAGTTCTTC.

This clone is a singleton in its sample. The J gene is TRBJ1-1, the V gene TRBV30; 7 bases agree with TRBD1. V was clipped by 2 bases and J by 4 bases; unmatched bases: 10. Germline loops: CDR1 GTSNPN, CDR2 SVGIG (reference sequence). This CDR3 is built from 15 residues. CDR3: CAWSQGELWSTEAFF. The CDR3 nucleotides are TGTGCCTGGAGTCAGGGGGAACTCTGGAGCACTGAAGCTTTCTTT.

CDR3 region: CASRTGITNQPQHF. CDR3 nucleotides: TGTGCCAGTAGGACAGGGATAACCAATCAGCCCCAGCATTTT. The V gene is TRBV19, the J gene TRBJ1-5; 7 nucleotides match TRBD1. This CDR3 is built from 14 residues. Per germline, CDR1 LNHDA and CDR2 SQIVND (reference sequence). Trimming cost V 6 bases and J 3 bases; bases outside gene matches: 5. The full variable domain, with the rest looked up from reference TRBV19 and TRBJ1-5, is DGGITQSPKYLFRKEGQNVTLSCEQNLNHDAMYWYRQDPGQGLRLIYYSQIVNDFQKGDIAEGYSVSREKKESFPLTVTSAQKNPTAFYLCASRTGITNQPQHFGDGTRLSIL.

The chain joins TRBV5-1 to TRBJ2-3; tentatively, D is TRBD2 (6 bases). The CDR3 contains 17 residues. The V gene lost 4 bases and the J gene lost 1 base, with 19 bases spanning the gap. Germline lookup yields CDR1 SGHRS and CDR2 YFSETQ. The CDR3 reads CASSLDSGGLGTDTQYF. In DNA, the CDR3 is TGCGCCAGCAGCCTTGATTCAGGAGGGTTAGGCACAGATACGCAGTATTTT.

The gene calls are TRBV10-2 and TRBJ1-6; D unclear. CDR3 length equals 16 residues. Trimming took off 2 bases at V and 0 bases at J, with 8 bases between the two ends. CDR1 and CDR2 (germline): WSHSY, SAAADI. In DNA, the CDR3 is TGCGCCAGCAGTGAGGGGCCAGTCTCCTATAATTCACCCCTCCACTTT. Its protein product is CASSEGPVSYNSPLHF.

This clone was recorded once. The V and J genes are TRBV18 and TRBJ2-5; the match to TRBD2 covers 10 bases. J lost 3 bases, V lost 0 bases, and 4 bases had no gene match. Per germline, CDR1 KGHSH and CDR2 LQKENI. The CDR3 sequence is 16 residues long. In nucleotides, the CDR3 is TGTGCCAGCTCACCACCGAGGACTAGCGGAAAAGAGACCCAGTACTTC. Translating gives CASSPPRTSGKETQYF.